This T cell receptor (beta chain) was recovered during a study of human T cells and chemical hapten exposure. Study as a whole: Read at 6 days, the patch tests placed 0.01% DPC on the upper back. Study-level points and caveats: Expanded TCRs showed more large CDR3 clusters than pre-sensitization or healthy control sets.

In TCRdb, the RACE reads were re-called with MiXCR into one record per CDR3 protein. The sample has more than 100,000 distinct CDR3 sequences, approximately 15% seen once. The time point: patch test 1, 2 weeks after DPC sensitization. Treatment here: therapeutic diphenylcyclopropenone sensitization with weekly scalp DPC. About this clonotype: Its antigen remains unknown.

The CDR3 is 15 residues long. Trimming shortened V by 0 bases and J by 11 bases, and 19 bases separated the two germline ends. The germline CDR1 and CDR2 sequences are MNHNS and SASEGT. Sequencing was performed on whole blood, taken in connection with sensitization to the hapten diphenylcyclopropenone (DPC). The TCR comes from a man aged 18 to 30 with alopecia areata. Some clones in this sample may be carry-over from other donors' samples. V is TRBV6-1 and J is TRBJ2-5, with D unresolved. The CDR3 coding sequence is TGTGCCAGCAGTGAAGCGCAACACCTTCAAGAGATTCAGTACTTC. This translates into CASSEAQHLQEIQYF.